This T cell receptor beta chain was recovered during a study of CD8 T cells in ankylosing spondylitis. Study conclusions and caveats: As for the disease-linked clones, they showed a CD8+ phenotype and occurred at relatively low frequencies in peripheral blood. For ankylosing spondylitis blood, a TCR beta motif of about eight highly homologous variants appeared characteristic. Prior literature has documented some motif variants in synovial fluid and blood from reactive arthritis.

A word on this clonotype: Its matching antigen is unknown.

The CDR3 spans 16 residues. Germline V lookup: CDR1 MNHEY, CDR2 SVGAGI. The V end lost 4 bases, the J end lost 5 bases, and 18 bases lay between the germline ends. A single record per CDR3 protein comes from TCRdb applying MiXCR to the 5' RACE reads. This sample has over 200,000 distinct CDR3 sequences, with approximately 16% found just once. The sequenced material came from blood, either unsorted or a sorted T cell fraction (not recorded which). This chain uses TRBV6-5 with TRBJ1-3; possible D gene TRBD1, 6 bases. The TCR sequence derives from a male donor with ankylosing spondylitis. Here the CDR3 reads CASSFQRQGPRNTIYF. CDR3 bases: TGTGCCAGCAGTTTCCAAAGGCAGGGGCCCCGAAACACCATATATTTT.